The 11 T cell receptor beta chains below all came from one sample that was sequenced in a study of response to subunit inactivated influenza vaccine. TCRdb independently ran MiXCR on the RT-PCR reads; one entry per CDR3 protein. This table has around 530,000 distinct CDR3 sequences, over 9.5% appearing once. This material consisted of PBMCs from blood, taken on the day of vaccination. These receptor sequences come from a man aged 45-65 years who received an inactivated influenza vaccine.

The chain uses TRBV7-9 and TRBJ2-7, with 9 bases that match TRBD1. The CDR3 contains 16 residues. Germline CDR1 and CDR2: SEHNR and FQNEAQ (reference sequence). V dropped 5 bases and J dropped 4; count of bases not matched to a gene: 12. The CDR3 nucleotides are TGTGCCAGCAGCACCAGGGGACAGGGACGGGATTACGAGCAGTACTTC. Translated: CASSTRGQGRDYEQYF. The variable domain in full, with the rest retrieved from reference TRBV7-9 and TRBJ2-7, is DTGVSQNPRHKITKRGQNVTFRCDPISEHNRLYWYRQTLGQGPEFLTYFQNEAQLEKSRLLSDRFSAERPKGSFSTLEIQRTEQGDSAMYLCASSTRGQGRDYEQYFGPGTRLTVT.

J is TRBJ2-7 and V is TRBV4-1; 8 bases are shared with TRBD1. Germline V lookup: CDR1 MGHRA, CDR2 YSYEKL. This CDR3 has 13 residues. V shed 3 bases, J shed 8 bases, and the junction held 6 bases outside the gene matches. CDR3: CASSQETGGKQYF. CDR3 DNA sequence: TGCGCCAGCAGCCAGGAAACAGGGGGGAAGCAGTACTTC.

This clonotype was observed a few times. The chain is built from TRBV20-1 and TRBJ2-1, with D uncertain. CDR1 DFQATT and CDR2 SNEGSKA come from the germline V gene (reference sequence). V lost 6 bases and J lost 6, with 9 bases in between. The CDR3 runs to 11 residues. The CDR3 loop is CSATPINEQFF. CDR3 DNA sequence: TGCAGTGCCACGCCCATCAATGAGCAGTTCTTC.

In this sample, this clonotype turned up a few times. This chain joins TRBV5-1 and TRBJ2-2, with 7 bases lining up with TRBD2. V gave up 6 bases and J gave up 1 base; unmatched junction bases: 6. The CDR3 spans 15 residues. CDR1 and CDR2 (germline): SGHRS, YFSETQ. The CDR3 DNA is TGCGCCAGCAAGGGAGGGAGGCTGAACACCGGGGAGCTGTTTTTT. As protein: CASKGGRLNTGELFF.

This clonotype was observed a few times. The rearrangement joins TRBV2 to TRBJ2-2, with D possibly being TRBD1 (6 bases). This CDR3 has 15 amino acids. Between the trimmed V and J ends, which lost 4 bases and 2 bases, there was a span of 11 bases. Germline CDR1 is SNHLY and CDR2 is FYNNEI. CDR3 region: CASSVPRGNTGELFF. Here the CDR3 DNA reads TGTGCCAGCAGTGTCCCCAGGGGAAACACCGGGGAGCTGTTTTTT. Full variable domain (remainder filled in from reference TRBV2 and TRBJ2-2): EPEVTQTPSHQVTQMGQEVILRCVPISNHLYFYWYRQILGQKVEFLVSFYNNEISEKSEIFDDQFSVERPDGSNFTLKIRSTKLEDSAMYFCASSVPRGNTGELFFGEGSRLTVL.

The chain carries TRBV29-1 and TRBJ2-7, with D unresolved. Deletions cut 4 bases from V and 6 bases from J, with 13 bases between. The CDR3 runs 12 residues. Germline V lookup: CDR1 SQVTM, CDR2 ANQGSEA. The CDR3 is CSVGSRPREQYF. In DNA, the CDR3 is TGCAGCGTTGGCTCCCGGCCCCGCGAGCAGTACTTC.

This clonotype occurred a few times. The chain is built from TRBV12-3 or TRBV12-4 and TRBJ2-3, with D tentatively TRBD2 (5 bases). V was shortened by 0 bases and J by 2 bases, with 18 bases between the two germline ends. The CDR3 length is 18 residues. The DNA of the CDR3 is TGTGCCAGCAGTTTAGCGCTGAAAGGGCGGCGGGTCACAGATACGCAGTATTTT. Translating it yields CASSLALKGRRVTDTQYF.

In its sample, this clonotype was seen many times. The chain uses TRBV12-3 or TRBV12-4 and TRBJ2-5, with 9 positions matching TRBD1. V lost 6 bases and J lost 5; bases outside the gene matches: 7. The CDR3 has 14 amino acids. The CDR3 here is CASRNGTGRETQYF. CDR3 coding DNA: TGTGCCAGCAGGAACGGGACAGGGAGGGAGACCCAGTACTTC.

This clonotype was seen many times. The rearrangement joins TRBV28 to TRBJ2-7, with 8 bases identical to TRBD1. The germline V gene encodes CDR1 MDHEN and CDR2 SYDVKM. The CDR3 totals 14 residues. V was pared by 6 bases and J by 3 bases, with 7 bases of the junction left unmatched. The CDR3 spells CASSRRDRFYEQYF. CDR3 DNA: TGTGCCAGCAGCCGCCGGGACAGGTTCTACGAGCAGTACTTC.

This clonotype has only a few counts. The rearrangement uses TRBV4-3 and TRBJ2-1; 10 bases align to TRBD2. The V segment lost 0 bases and the J segment 4 bases; nucleotides outside the gene matches: 9. Per the germline V gene, CDR1 is LGHNA and CDR2 is YSLEER. The CDR3 extends over 18 amino acids. The CDR3 sequence is CASSQDHASGGGYNEQFF. The CDR3 DNA reads as TGCGCCAGCAGCCAAGATCACGCTAGCGGGGGAGGATACAATGAGCAGTTCTTC.

The gene calls are TRBV5-6 and TRBJ2-7; D may match TRBD1 or TRBD2 (5 bases each). Germline values: CDR1 SGHDT, CDR2 YYEEEE. CDR3 length: 14 residues. The V end was cut by 4 bases, the J end by 5 bases, with 16 bases between. The CDR3 DNA reads as TGTGCCAGCAGCCGCATGGCAGGGAGCCACGAGCAGTACTTC. Its translation: CASSRMAGSHEQYF.